The 17 T cell receptor beta chains in this list originate from one sample, sequenced in a study of T cell responses to AZD1222 COVID-19 vaccine. Libraries were prepared by immunoSEQ multiplex PCR; TCRdb keeps only in-frame clonotypes and omits some of them. The sample gives around 110,000 clones, less than 95% of which show up once; roughly 8% is in the top ten. Material: peripheral blood, obtained 28 days after the second AZD1222 dose. Every receptor here comes from an adult who received the AZD1222 COVID-19 vaccine.

V gene TRBV20-1 combines with J gene TRBJ2-3; D perhaps matches TRBD1 (6 bases). CDR3 length: 15 residues. Trimming removed 3 bases at V and 3 bases at J, with 16 bases between. From germline, CDR1 is DFQATT and CDR2 SNEGSKA (reference sequence). CDR3 protein: CSASPVRGSTDTQYF. In DNA, the CDR3 is TGCAGTGCTAGTCCGGTCAGGGGTTCGACAGATACGCAGTATTTT.

The chain recombines TRBV6-5 with TRBJ1-5, with 9 bases fitting TRBD1. The CDR3 loop spans 16 amino acids. The germline V gene has CDR1 MNHEY and CDR2 SVGAGI. The J segment lost 0 bases and the V segment lost 4 bases, leaving 4 bases of the junction unmatched. CDR3 sequence reads: CASSLGQGYSNQPQHF. CDR3 bases: TGTGCCAGCAGTTTGGGACAGGGCTATAGCAATCAGCCCCAGCATTTT.

The chain couples TRBV6-5 to TRBJ2-7, with D perhaps matching TRBD1 (6 bases). Germline lookup yields CDR1 MNHEY and CDR2 SVGAGI. CDR3 length equals 14 residues. Trimming cost V 0 bases and J 3 bases, with 9 bases left between them. The CDR3 spells CASSYSRDNYEQYF. Written as DNA, the CDR3 is TGTGCCAGCAGTTACTCCCGGGACAACTACGAGCAGTACTTC.

The chain combines TRBV2 with TRBJ1-2; D perhaps matches TRBD1 (5 bases). The V gene lost 5 bases and the J gene lost 7 bases, with 20 bases spanning the gap. This CDR3 contains 15 residues. Per the germline V gene, CDR1 is SNHLY and CDR2 is FYNNEI. CDR3 DNA: TGTGCCAGCAGTCGAAGTCAGGGAGGTCTCGGTGGCTACACCTTC. This codes for CASSRSQGGLGGYTF.

Turning to this clone: The identical CDR3 is also encoded by other nucleotide sequences in the sample. The rearrangement links TRBV6-5 to TRBJ1-6; D gene unclear. This CDR3 has 15 amino acids. The V end lost 0 bases, the J end lost 4 bases, and 7 bases lay between the germline ends. Germline CDR1 reads MNHEY; CDR2 reads SVGAGI. CDR3 amino acids: CASSYSASYNSPLHF. CDR3 sequence (DNA): TGTGCCAGCAGTTACTCTGCATCGTATAATTCACCCCTCCACTTT.

The chain has TRBV7-2 and TRBJ2-7; 7 nucleotides align to TRBD1. J lost 0 bases, V lost 1 base, and 0 bases had no gene match. Germline assignment: CDR1 SGHTA and CDR2 FQGNSA. This CDR3 region has 14 residues. CDR3 residues: CASSLGTGSYEQYF. The CDR3 nucleotides read TGTGCCAGCAGCTTAGGGACAGGCTCCTACGAGCAGTACTTC.

A single count supports this clone. The V and J genes are TRBV5-1 and TRBJ1-5; possibly TRBD1 for D (6 bases). CDR3 size: 14 residues. V gave up 6 bases and J gave up 2 bases, with 12 bases separating them. The germline V gene has CDR1 SGHRS and CDR2 YFSETQ. The chain's CDR3 is CASKLSGGNQPQHF. CDR3 DNA: TGCGCCAGCAAGCTTTCAGGGGGCAATCAGCCCCAGCATTTT. The full variable domain, rest sourced from reference TRBV5-1 and TRBJ1-5, is KAGVTQTPRYLIKTRGQQVTLSCSPISGHRSVSWYQQTPGQGLQFLFEYFSETQRNKGNFPGRFSGRQFSNSRSEMNVSTLELGDSALYLCASKLSGGNQPQHFGDGTRLSIL.

The chain is built from TRBV4-3 and TRBJ1-1; D remains unclear. The V end was cut by 4 bases, the J end by 5 bases, with 11 bases between. CDR1 is LGHNA and CDR2 is YSLEER in the germline V gene. The CDR3 covers 13 residues. CDR3 sequence (DNA): TGCGCCAGCAGCCCGAGTTTTAGGACTGAAGCTTTCTTT. Amino acid sequence: CASSPSFRTEAFF.

In this sample, this clone turned up once. This chain connects TRBV5-1 to TRBJ1-6; D is undetermined. Germline assignment: CDR1 SGHRS and CDR2 YFSETQ. V gave up 0 bases and J gave up 10 bases, with 14 bases separating them. The CDR3 covers 15 residues. The CDR3 region is CASSLATQLPSPLHF. The CDR3 nucleotides read TGCGCCAGCAGCTTGGCGACCCAACTCCCGTCACCCCTCCACTTT. Filled out from reference TRBV5-1 and TRBJ1-6, the complete variable domain reads KAGVTQTPRYLIKTRGQQVTLSCSPISGHRSVSWYQQTPGQGLQFLFEYFSETQRNKGNFPGRFSGRQFSNSRSEMNVSTLELGDSALYLCASSLATQLPSPLHFGNGTRLTVT.

The chain carries TRBV30 and TRBJ1-6; no reliable D call. Per the germline V gene, CDR1 is GTSNPN and CDR2 is SVGIG (reference sequence). The CDR3 is 12 residues long. The V and J ends lost 2 bases and 6 bases respectively, with 5 bases between them. In DNA form, the CDR3 reads TGTGCCTGGAGTAGTAGTAATTCACCCCTCCACTTT. Its translation: CAWSSSNSPLHF.

Only a few counts were recorded for this clone. The chain combines TRBV25-1 with TRBJ2-3; 8 bases map to TRBD2. The CDR3 loop spans 14 amino acids. Germline V gives CDR1 MGHDK, CDR2 SYGVNS. V shed 4 bases, J shed 4 bases, and the junction held 4 bases outside the gene matches. The CDR3, as DNA: TGTGCCAGCAGTGTCCGGGGGGGCGCAGATACGCAGTATTTT. It translates to CASSVRGGADTQYF. The variable domain in full, with the rest retrieved from reference TRBV25-1 and TRBJ2-3, is EADIYQTPRYLVIGTGKKITLECSQTMGHDKMYWYQQDPGMELHLIHYSYGVNSTEKGDLSSESTVSRIRTEHFPLTLESARPSHTSQYLCASSVRGGADTQYFGPGTRLTVL.

The V call is TRBV5-4, the J call TRBJ2-1; D gene uncertain. The CDR3 runs to 12 residues. Trimming removed 0 bases at V and 8 bases at J, with 6 bases between. Germline V gene sequence: CDR1 SGHNT, CDR2 YYREEE (reference sequence). The CDR3 coding sequence is TGTGCCAGCAGCTTGGATGTCGATGAGCAGTTCTTC. Protein product: CASSLDVDEQFF.

The sample holds a few counts of this clone. V is TRBV2 and J is TRBJ1-2; the D is unclear. V dropped 3 bases and J dropped 8 bases, with 7 bases sitting between them. The CDR3 has 11 amino acids. In germline, CDR1 is SNHLY, CDR2 FYNNEI. The CDR3 DNA is TGTGCCAGCAGTGACACCTCAGGCTACACCTTC. Translated: CASSDTSGYTF.

The chain carries TRBV15 and TRBJ2-1; D is unclear. With 8 bases removed from V and 8 bases from J, the gap between germline ends came to 16 bases. Germline CDR1 and CDR2: LNHNV and YYDKDF (reference sequence). CDR3 size: 13 residues. This CDR3 is CATRSIGMDEQFF. DNA of the CDR3: TGTGCCACCCGCTCTATTGGAATGGATGAGCAGTTCTTC.

V is TRBV27 and J is TRBJ2-7; 12 bases fit TRBD1. Germline assignment: CDR1 MNHEY and CDR2 SMNVEV (reference sequence). The ends lost 2 bases at V and 4 bases at J; junction bases unmatched: 6. The CDR3 contains 16 residues. CDR3 sequence: CASSLGTGGAGYEQYF. The CDR3 DNA reads TGTGCCAGCAGTTTAGGGACAGGGGGCGCGGGGTACGAGCAGTACTTC.

This clone was seen just once. The J gene is TRBJ2-7, the V gene TRBV5-1, with 7 bases aligning to TRBD1. The CDR3 runs to 14 residues. V was clipped by 2 bases and J by 5 bases; unmatched bases: 7. Germline CDR1 is SGHRS and CDR2 is YFSETQ. The CDR3 DNA sequence: TGCGCCAGCAGCTTACAGGGGACCGGGGACGAGCAGTACTTC. Amino acid sequence: CASSLQGTGDEQYF.

The count of this clone is one. The rearrangement uses TRBV19 and TRBJ2-6; D possibly corresponds to TRBD2 (5 bases). V lost 3 bases and J lost 7, with 13 bases in between. Per the germline V gene, CDR1 is LNHDA and CDR2 is SQIVND (reference sequence). This CDR3 region has 15 residues. CDR3 nucleotides: TGTGCCAGTAGTATGGGGAGATCGGGCGCCAACGTCCTGACTTTC. This encodes CASSMGRSGANVLTF.